The clone carrying this T cell receptor beta chain came up once. Its antigen is as yet unknown. This sample was included in a study of cytomegalovirus exposure and HLA in healthy donors. Study summary: Of 300 to 500 genotyped donors, approximately 84% clustered with self-reported Caucasian donors. Findings of the study overall: TCR beta V- and J-gene trimming, according to a later analysis, was linked to a missense DCLRE1C variant. Earlier analysis looked at TCR beta V segments, and most were productive about 90% or about 30% of the time. An analysis was carried out later, and it reportedly showed fewer N-insertions in an Asian-associated ancestry cluster than the approximately 660-donor mean.

The PCR contained 60 Vbeta and 13 Jbeta primers. Repertoires were generated with immunoSEQ multiplex PCR, while TCRdb's copy carries only in-frame clones and drops some. The table lists 97,000 or so clones, less than 90% of them singletons, with around 2.6% in the top ten. This receptor was identified in a man aged 35 to 55 in good health and CMV-seronegative. Input material: PBMCs.

In DNA, the CDR3 is TGTGCCACCGGTCAAAACCCCATAGTGAACTATGGCTACACCTTC. This codes for CATGQNPIVNYGYTF. The J gene is TRBJ1-2, the V gene TRBV7-6; D gene uncertain. Germline CDR1 and CDR2: SGHVS and FNYEAQ. V gave up 10 bases and J gave up 2 bases, with 20 bases separating them. The CDR3 is made up of 15 amino acids.